This entry describes one T cell receptor beta chain. This clone came up a few times. Which antigen it targets is not known. No qualities accompany the bases; no much larger clone lies one base away. Between the V and J ends, shortened by 0 bases and 5 bases respectively, the junction contains 8 bases. The germline V gene encodes CDR1 SGDLS and CDR2 YYNGEE. Its CDR3 holds 13 amino acids, cysteine through phenylalanine. The DNA shown is the 39-base CDR3, in frame from base 1. These data originate in a study of OX40 agonist ivuxolimab in advanced cancers. For the wider study: Ivuxolimab, which targeted the costimulatory receptor OX40 (CD134), was an agonistic, fully human IgG2 monoclonal antibody. Intravenous ivuxolimab was administered to patients every 2 weeks at six dose levels: 0.01, 0.1, 0.3, 1.5, 3 and 10 mg/kg. Among the roughly 50 dose-escalation patients, about 20 had hepatocellular carcinoma, 15 or so melanoma, 9 renal cell carcinoma and 9 head and neck cancer. The dose-escalation cohort was about 83% male with a mean age of roughly 60 years, ranging from about 20 to 80. Patients were allowed to have had prior anti-PD-1, anti-PD-L1 or anti-CTLA-4 therapy, and around 40% of the dose-escalation patients had previously received checkpoint inhibitors. Partial responses occurred in three dose-escalation patients: two with cutaneous melanoma and one with hepatocellular carcinoma. The point of sequencing TCRbeta in the periphery was to test whether ivuxolimab changed TCR sequence diversity and drove clonal T-cell expansion. The paper reports the monotherapy dose-escalation portion (N = 52 patients) of the phase I ivuxolimab trial. What the authors observed across the whole study: The antigen specificity of the peripheral T cells that underwent clonal expansion was not determined. At doses of 0.1 to 3.0 mg/kg, clonal expansion of both CD4+ and CD8+ T cells in blood was seen between baseline and week 6. Low levels of normalized T-cell clonal expansion were also shown by some nonresponding patients. In the 0.1-3.0 mg/kg groups, partial responders had among the lowest normalized peripheral clonal expansion, particularly in CD8+ T cells. On average, CD8+ T cells showed more expanded clones than CD4+ T cells after ivuxolimab.

Genomic DNA was extracted from sorted cells for sequencing of the TCRbeta CDR3 region. The immunoSEQ Assay was used to sequence the TCRbeta CDR3 regions. TCRdb retrieved this table from immuneACCESS and kept in-frame rearrangements only. Not all clones are present; in checked studies, unresolved V genes account for under half, and no reason is known for the remainder. Counted in this sample were more than 65,000 clones; about 88% of them appeared once. The top ten hold 2.4% of the sample. The trial excluded patients who had a history of autoimmune disease or were on systemic immunosuppression. Peripheral blood for TCR sequencing was collected from all dose cohorts at baseline, on cycle 4 day 1, and on cycle 7 day 1. The samples were drawn from a first-in-human, open-label, multicenter phase I dose-escalation trial of ivuxolimab. Adults with locally advanced or metastatic melanoma, renal cell carcinoma, hepatocellular carcinoma or head and neck squamous cell carcinoma were enrolled in the trial. CD4+ and CD8+ T cells were sorted separately from peripheral blood before TCR sequencing.

The V and J genes are TRBV9 and TRBJ1-1; TRBD1 is a possible D gene, resting on 5 matching bases. The input for sequencing was CD4+ or CD8+ T cells sorted from blood, taken in a trial of the OX40 agonist ivuxolimab. This receptor was identified in an adult with an advanced solid tumor such as melanoma, head and neck, liver or kidney cancer. Here is the DNA: TGTGCCAGCAGCGTAGCAGGGTTTACTGAAGCTTTCTTT. Translated, this gives CASSVAGFTEAFF.